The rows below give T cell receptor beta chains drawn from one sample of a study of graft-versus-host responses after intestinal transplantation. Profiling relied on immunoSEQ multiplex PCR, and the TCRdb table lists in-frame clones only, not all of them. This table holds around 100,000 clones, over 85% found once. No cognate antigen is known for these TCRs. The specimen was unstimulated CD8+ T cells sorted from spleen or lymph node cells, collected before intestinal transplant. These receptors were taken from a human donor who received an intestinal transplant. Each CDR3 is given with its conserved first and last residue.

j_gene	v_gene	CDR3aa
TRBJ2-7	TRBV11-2	CASSLVLNEQYF
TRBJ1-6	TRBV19	CASSIAGREFSNSPLHF
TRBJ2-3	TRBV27	CASRRGGGLRADTQYF
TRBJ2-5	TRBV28	CASTHGVGGETQYF
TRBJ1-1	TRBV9	CASSPSGWGTALNTEAFF
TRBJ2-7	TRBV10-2	CASSDTKEGRHEQYF
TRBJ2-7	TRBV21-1	CASIRRTSSYEQYF
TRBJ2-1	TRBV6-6	CASSSQGNNEQFF
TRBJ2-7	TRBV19	CASRAGTGSSYEQYF
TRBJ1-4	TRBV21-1	CASSKPWGYNEKLFF
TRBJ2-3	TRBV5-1	CASSPFSVTDTQYF
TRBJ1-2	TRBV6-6	CASSYMTYGDYGYTF
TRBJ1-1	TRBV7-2	CASSLARISEAFF
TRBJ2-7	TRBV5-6	CASSLEGGTSTYEQYF
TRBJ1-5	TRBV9	CASSPTDGVNQPQHF
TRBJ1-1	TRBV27	CASSPPGHMNTEAFF
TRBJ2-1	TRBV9	CASSQLAGAVNEQFF
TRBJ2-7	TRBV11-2	CASSIVRGEQYF
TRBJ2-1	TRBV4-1	CASSQLVSSLNEQFF
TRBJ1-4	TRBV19	CASSMEGLGEKLFF
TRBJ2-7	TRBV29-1	CSVEENYEQYF
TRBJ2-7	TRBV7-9	CASSTGPSYEQYF